This T cell receptor (beta chain) was profiled in a study of T cell changes during pregnancy in multiple sclerosis. Only one count was recorded for this clone. Sequencing used immunoSEQ multiplex PCR; TCRdb keeps in-frame clones, though not all of them. The data show about 73,000 clones, roughly 90% seen once. Sequences were derived from peripheral blood, sampled after pregnancy. The sequence was collected from a female donor in good health, enrolled as a control in a pregnancy study.

CDR3 DNA sequence: TGTGCCAGCACCCCACGAGGAACGGGAGTAGATACGCAGTATTTT. Translated, it gives CASTPRGTGVDTQYF. This chain uses TRBV9 with TRBJ2-3; D is perhaps TRBD2 (6 bases). CDR1 and CDR2 from the germline V gene are SGDLS and YYNGEE. The CDR3 extends over 15 amino acids. Trimming took off 6 bases at V and 5 bases at J, with 19 bases between the two ends.